The subject of this entry is one T cell receptor beta chain. Antigen: not known. The data were taken from a study of cytomegalovirus exposure and HLA in healthy donors. Study summary: Membership in the Caucasian-associated ancestry cluster was found for 75% to 85% of 398 genotyped donors.

Donors were nominally healthy when sampled, though unrecorded immune exposures were likely. Regarding the study as a whole: The CMV antigen specificity of a few CMV-associated chains was confirmed through in vitro analysis. A prior analysis recorded that most TCR beta V segments were productive about 90% or about 30% of the time.

The PCR was carried out with 60 Vbeta primers and 13 Jbeta primers. The assay was immunoSEQ multiplex PCR, and TCRdb's table has in-frame clones only and misses some. The sample carries approximately 100,000 clones, 76% recorded once. The V gene lost 7 bases and the J gene lost 2 bases, with 15 bases spanning the gap. This CDR3 has 13 residues. Germline CDR1 SQVTM, CDR2 ANQGSEA. The chain employs TRBV29-1 and TRBJ2-7; D is perhaps TRBD2 (6 bases). The source of this sequence is a woman in her 50s in good health and CMV-seropositive. Sequencing used PBMCs. CDR3 sequence: CSATSSVPYEQYF. CDR3 sequence (DNA): TGCAGCGCGACTTCTAGCGTTCCCTACGAGCAGTACTTC.